The present TCR beta chain was sequenced within a study of cytomegalovirus exposure and HLA in healthy donors. The length of the CDR3 is 15 residues. The germline CDR1 and CDR2 sequences are SEHNR and FQNEAQ (reference sequence). V was clipped by 5 bases and J by 4 bases; unmatched bases: 7. The PCR employed 60 Vbeta primers together with 13 Jbeta primers. TCRdb's table, derived via immunoSEQ multiplex PCR, lists solely in-frame clones and lacks some. This sample carries some 150,000 clones, roughly four fifths of them seen once, and the ten largest clones take 1.5% to 2%. The source of this sequence is a female donor in good health and CMV-seronegative. This chain uses TRBV7-9 with TRBJ1-1; 10 bases line up with TRBD1. The sample consisted of PBMCs. DNA for the CDR3: TGTGCCAGCAGCCCACATCGGACAGGGGGCACTGAAGCTTTCTTT. It translates to CASSPHRTGGTEAFF. The full variable domain, with the rest looked up from reference TRBV7-9 and TRBJ1-1, is DTGVSQNPRHKITKRGQNVTFRCDPISEHNRLYWYRQTLGQGPEFLTYFQNEAQLEKSRLLSDRFSAERPKGSFSTLEIQRTEQGDSAMYLCASSPHRTGGTEAFFGQGTRLTVV.